This T cell receptor beta chain was captured by sequencing in a study of blood T cell repertoires in COVID-19. About the study: The samples span acute and convalescent COVID-19 from the United States, Italy and Spain.

Germline CDR1 reads MGHDK; CDR2 reads SYGVNS. Trimming left V 3 bases short and J 3 bases short, with 9 bases between. The length of the CDR3 is 13 residues. In the source study's methods: How many nucleated cells were present was estimated from reference gene primer amplification. The assay was immunoSEQ multiplex PCR, and TCRdb's table has in-frame clones only and misses some. D and trimming come from the DNA, and the V and J calls and clone size come from that table. Among 100,000 to 150,000 clones, approximately 86% were seen once, and the ten largest hold approximately 2.3%. The study drew participants aged about 18 to 89 years from about two dozen US areas. The recovered donors of Cohort 3 showed two negative PCRs, clearance, or symptom resolution.

Input material: PBMCs or T cells enriched from blood (not recorded which). This sequence originates from a woman in her 50s who had recovered from COVID-19. The chain uses TRBV25-1 and TRBJ2-7; no clear D. The CDR3 nucleotides read TGTGCCAGCAGTGATTGGAGCGTCTACGAGCAGTACTTC. This codes for CASSDWSVYEQYF.